Listed below are T cell receptor beta chains from one sample, sequenced in a study of OX40 agonist ivuxolimab in advanced cancers. Profiling relied on immunoSEQ multiplex PCR, and the TCRdb table lists in-frame clones only, not all of them. The sample has 65,000 to 95,000 clones, approximately 85% seen once. This specimen consisted of CD4+ or CD8+ T cells sorted from blood, obtained in a trial of the OX40 agonist ivuxolimab. These receptor sequences come from an adult with an advanced solid tumor such as melanoma, head and neck, liver or kidney cancer. The CDR3 runs from the conserved cysteine through the conserved F or W. The order of the fields is D gene, J gene, V gene, clone size, CDR3 DNA, CDR3 protein. The D gene is left open where the match is weak. Clone size is shown for a subset of rows, as once, few, many or a class of expanded clone.

D gene: -; J gene: TRBJ2-5; V gene: TRBV18; clone size: once; CDR3 DNA: TGTGCCAGCTCACCGATTCTTACGGAGACCCAGTACTTC; CDR3 protein: CASSPILTETQYF
D gene: TRBD2; J gene: TRBJ2-3; V gene: TRBV9; clone size: -; CDR3 DNA: TGTGCCAGCACCCATAGCGGGAGGTTCGCAGATACGCAGTATTTT; CDR3 protein: CASTHSGRFADTQYF
D gene: -; J gene: TRBJ2-5; V gene: TRBV18; clone size: -; CDR3 DNA: TGTGCCAGCTCACCAGCAGAGGGCCGGGAGACCCAGTACTTC; CDR3 protein: CASSPAEGRETQYF
D gene: -; J gene: TRBJ2-7; V gene: TRBV19; clone size: -; CDR3 DNA: TGTGCCAGTAGCCCATCGGCCTACGAGCAGTACTTC; CDR3 protein: CASSPSAYEQYF
D gene: TRBD2; J gene: TRBJ2-7; V gene: TRBV5-6; clone size: -; CDR3 DNA: TGTGCCAGCAAACTACTAGCGGGACACGAGCAGTACTTC; CDR3 protein: CASKLLAGHEQYF
D gene: TRBD1; J gene: TRBJ2-1; V gene: TRBV6-6; clone size: once; CDR3 DNA: TGTGCCAGCATAAATCACGGGACAGGGCAGAACAATGAGCAGTTCTTC; CDR3 protein: CASINHGTGQNNEQFF
D gene: -; J gene: TRBJ2-2; V gene: TRBV2; clone size: once; CDR3 DNA: TGTGCCAGCAGTGGATGGGGATACAACACCGGGGAGCTGTTTTTT; CDR3 protein: CASSGWGYNTGELFF
D gene: -; J gene: TRBJ2-7; V gene: TRBV10-1; clone size: -; CDR3 DNA: TGCGCCAGCAGTGAGTACCCCCCCGGACAGCCCTACGAGCAGTACTTC; CDR3 protein: CASSEYPPGQPYEQYF
D gene: -; J gene: TRBJ1-5; V gene: TRBV10-3; clone size: few; CDR3 DNA: TGTGCCATCAGTGCTCTCCCGGCAGACCACGAGCCCCAGCATTTT; CDR3 protein: CAISALPADHEPQHF
D gene: TRBD2; J gene: TRBJ2-1; V gene: TRBV4-1; clone size: -; CDR3 DNA: TGCGCCAGCAGCCAGGGACTAGCGTCCAATGAGCAGTTCTTC; CDR3 protein: CASSQGLASNEQFF
D gene: -; J gene: TRBJ2-3; V gene: TRBV29-1; clone size: -; CDR3 DNA: TGCAGCGTTGAAGATCCGAGGGCGGGCGGTAGCACAGATACGCAGTATTTT; CDR3 protein: CSVEDPRAGGSTDTQYF
D gene: -; J gene: TRBJ2-1; V gene: TRBV19; clone size: -; CDR3 DNA: TGTGCCAGTAGTGTAGCTGGAGGGCCAGGGAATGAGCAGTTCTTC; CDR3 protein: CASSVAGGPGNEQFF
D gene: -; J gene: TRBJ2-7; V gene: TRBV5-4; clone size: -; CDR3 DNA: TGTGCCAGCAGCTCGAACCGGGACTCAGACAGCGAGCAGTACTTC; CDR3 protein: CASSSNRDSDSEQYF
D gene: -; J gene: TRBJ2-7; V gene: TRBV10-1; clone size: -; CDR3 DNA: TGCGCCAGCAGCGCTCTCAGGGTTTCCTACGAGCAGTACTTC; CDR3 protein: CASSALRVSYEQYF
D gene: -; J gene: TRBJ2-1; V gene: TRBV28; clone size: -; CDR3 DNA: TGTGCCAGCAGATCCGTCAGGGCCCCGGACAATGAGCAGTTCTTC; CDR3 protein: CASRSVRAPDNEQFF
D gene: -; J gene: TRBJ1-2; V gene: TRBV5-5; clone size: -; CDR3 DNA: TGTGCCAGCAGCCCCCGGGCTGCGGCTAACTATGGCTACACCTTC; CDR3 protein: CASSPRAAANYGYTF
D gene: -; J gene: TRBJ1-1; V gene: TRBV5-4; clone size: once; CDR3 DNA: TGTGCCAGCAGCCCCGCTTCAAACACTGAAGCTTTCTTT; CDR3 protein: CASSPASNTEAFF
D gene: -; J gene: TRBJ2-7; V gene: TRBV5-4; clone size: -; CDR3 DNA: TGTGCCAGCAGCCACGCTGCGGGGACCTACGAGCAGTACTTC; CDR3 protein: CASSHAAGTYEQYF
D gene: -; J gene: TRBJ2-3; V gene: TRBV7-2; clone size: -; CDR3 DNA: TGTGCCAGCAGCCTTACTGGTTGGGAGCAGTATTTT; CDR3 protein: CASSLTGWEQYF
D gene: -; J gene: TRBJ2-5; V gene: TRBV30; clone size: -; CDR3 DNA: TGTGCCTGGAGTGAGAACGGGGGCCTCTTCCAAGAGCAGTACTTC; CDR3 protein: CAWSENGGLFQEQYF
D gene: -; J gene: TRBJ2-4; V gene: TRBV4-2; clone size: once; CDR3 DNA: TGTGCCAGCAGCCCATCGACGGAGGCCAAAAACATTCAGTACTTC; CDR3 protein: CASSPSTEAKNIQYF
D gene: TRBD2; J gene: TRBJ2-3; V gene: TRBV11-3; clone size: -; CDR3 DNA: TGTGCCAGCAGCTCTCCGGCTAGCGGGAGTGCAGATACGCAGTATTTT; CDR3 protein: CASSSPASGSADTQYF
D gene: TRBD1; J gene: TRBJ2-7; V gene: TRBV27; clone size: -; CDR3 DNA: TGTGCCAGCAGTTTTTTAGGGACAGGGGGGTTCTACGAGCAGTACTTC; CDR3 protein: CASSFLGTGGFYEQYF
D gene: TRBD1; J gene: TRBJ1-3; V gene: TRBV5-8; clone size: -; CDR3 DNA: TGTGCCAGCAGCCTGGGGGACAGTACTGGAAACACCATATATTTT; CDR3 protein: CASSLGDSTGNTIYF
D gene: -; J gene: TRBJ2-2; V gene: TRBV11-2; clone size: -; CDR3 DNA: TGTGCCAGCAGCTACCACGGGGGGCCTTCAACCGGGGAGCTGTTTTTT; CDR3 protein: CASSYHGGPSTGELFF
D gene: -; J gene: TRBJ2-7; V gene: TRBV6-6; clone size: -; CDR3 DNA: TGTGCCAGCAGTTTAGGCCTCCGGAACGAGCAGTACTTC; CDR3 protein: CASSLGLRNEQYF
D gene: -; J gene: TRBJ1-1; V gene: TRBV10-3; clone size: once; CDR3 DNA: TGTGCCATCAGCGCCGGGGTCATGAACACTGAAGCTTTCTTT; CDR3 protein: CAISAGVMNTEAFF
D gene: TRBD2; J gene: TRBJ2-1; V gene: TRBV5-1; clone size: -; CDR3 DNA: TGCGCCAGCAGCTTGGCCGGGACTAGCGGGAGGAATGAGCAGTTCTTC; CDR3 protein: CASSLAGTSGRNEQFF
D gene: -; J gene: TRBJ2-7; V gene: TRBV11-1; clone size: -; CDR3 DNA: TGTGCCAGCAGCCGACTAGACTCCTACGAGCAGTACTTC; CDR3 protein: CASSRLDSYEQYF
D gene: TRBD2; J gene: TRBJ2-2; V gene: TRBV5-6; clone size: once; CDR3 DNA: TGTGCCAGCCGGGAGGGCGGTTTGATCGGCGGGGAGCTGTTTTTT; CDR3 protein: CASREGGLIGGELFF
D gene: TRBD1; J gene: TRBJ2-1; V gene: TRBV10-3; clone size: -; CDR3 DNA: TGTGCCATCAGTGGGGGACAGGGGTCCTACAATGAGCAGTTCTTC; CDR3 protein: CAISGGQGSYNEQFF
D gene: -; J gene: TRBJ2-1; V gene: TRBV14; clone size: -; CDR3 DNA: TGTGCCAGCAGCCAAGATTTTGCAGGAGGCGGTGAGCAGTTCTTC; CDR3 protein: CASSQDFAGGGEQFF
D gene: -; J gene: TRBJ1-1; V gene: TRBV11-2; clone size: -; CDR3 DNA: TGTGCCAGCAGCTTAGATCCAGGGTACGGAGCTTTCTTT; CDR3 protein: CASSLDPGYGAFF
D gene: TRBD2; J gene: TRBJ2-1; V gene: TRBV10-3; clone size: -; CDR3 DNA: TGTGCCATCAGTGAAGGACTAGGGGATGTTGAGCAGTTCTTC; CDR3 protein: CAISEGLGDVEQFF
D gene: -; J gene: TRBJ2-7; V gene: TRBV10-3; clone size: -; CDR3 DNA: TGTGCCATCAGTGATCTCGGAGCGGGCGACGAGCAGTACTTC; CDR3 protein: CAISDLGAGDEQYF
D gene: -; J gene: TRBJ2-7; V gene: TRBV28; clone size: -; CDR3 DNA: TGTGCCAGCAGCCCTTCTTGGGGTTGGGCGCGGGAGCAGTACTTC; CDR3 protein: CASSPSWGWAREQYF
D gene: TRBD2; J gene: TRBJ2-1; V gene: TRBV28; clone size: once; CDR3 DNA: TGTGCCAGCATAGGGGCTAGCGGTTACAATGAGCAGTTCTTC; CDR3 protein: CASIGASGYNEQFF
D gene: -; J gene: TRBJ1-1; V gene: TRBV7-9; clone size: -; CDR3 DNA: TGTGCCAGCAGCGTCGGGGGGTGGCACACTGAAGCTTTCTTT; CDR3 protein: CASSVGGWHTEAFF
D gene: -; J gene: TRBJ2-3; V gene: TRBV7-2; clone size: -; CDR3 DNA: TGTGCCAGCAGCTCTAGTGGGGGTCTAAGCACAGATACGCAGTATTTT; CDR3 protein: CASSSSGGLSTDTQYF
D gene: -; J gene: TRBJ1-2; V gene: TRBV5-1; clone size: -; CDR3 DNA: TGCGCCAGCAGCTTGGTCGTGGGGGGCGCGGATGGCTACACCTTC; CDR3 protein: CASSLVVGGADGYTF
D gene: -; J gene: TRBJ2-1; V gene: TRBV13; clone size: -; CDR3 DNA: TGTGCCAGCAGCTTAGGGGTTGGCTACAATGAGCAGTTCTTC; CDR3 protein: CASSLGVGYNEQFF
D gene: -; J gene: TRBJ2-3; V gene: TRBV5-1; clone size: once; CDR3 DNA: TGCGCCAGCAGCTTGGTTTTCGGAAACACAGATACGCAGTATTTT; CDR3 protein: CASSLVFGNTDTQYF
D gene: TRBD1; J gene: TRBJ1-2; V gene: TRBV5-4; clone size: -; CDR3 DNA: TGTGCCAGCAGTCCTGACAGGGGATATGGCTACACCTTC; CDR3 protein: CASSPDRGYGYTF
D gene: -; J gene: TRBJ2-5; V gene: TRBV18; clone size: -; CDR3 DNA: TGTGCCAGCTCAACCGGAGCAGGGGCTGAAGAGACCCAGTACTTC; CDR3 protein: CASSTGAGAEETQYF
D gene: -; J gene: TRBJ2-5; V gene: TRBV19; clone size: -; CDR3 DNA: TGTGCCAGTACCCCGGGCCGCCAAGAGACCCAGTACTTC; CDR3 protein: CASTPGRQETQYF
D gene: -; J gene: TRBJ2-3; V gene: TRBV19; clone size: -; CDR3 DNA: TGTGCCAGTAGAGGCTTGGGGGGAACAACAGATACGCAGTATTTT; CDR3 protein: CASRGLGGTTDTQYF
D gene: -; J gene: TRBJ1-1; V gene: TRBV4-1; clone size: -; CDR3 DNA: TGCGCCAGCAGCCAAGTTCGGGGTCCTGAAGCTTTCTTT; CDR3 protein: CASSQVRGPEAFF
D gene: -; J gene: TRBJ2-7; V gene: TRBV5-6; clone size: -; CDR3 DNA: TGTGCCAGCAGCCAACAGGGTAGCGCCTACGAGCAGTACTTC; CDR3 protein: CASSQQGSAYEQYF
D gene: TRBD2; J gene: TRBJ2-3; V gene: TRBV18; clone size: -; CDR3 DNA: TGTGCCAGCTCCAACTCGGCCCTAGCGGGAGACTCCACAGATACGCAGTATTTT; CDR3 protein: CASSNSALAGDSTDTQYF
D gene: -; J gene: TRBJ1-2; V gene: TRBV7-2; clone size: -; CDR3 DNA: TGTGCCAGCAGCCCCGACATCTACTATGGCTACACCTTC; CDR3 protein: CASSPDIYYGYTF